The 27 T cell receptor beta chains listed next were all sequenced from one sample in a study of cytomegalovirus exposure and HLA in healthy donors. The PCR was carried out with 60 Vbeta primers and 13 Jbeta primers. Clones were sequenced by immunoSEQ multiplex PCR, and TCRdb holds only the in-frame ones, with some missing. This sample's table has about 170,000 clones. Material: PBMCs. These receptors came from a woman aged 60-75 years in good health and CMV-seronegative.

Here the CDR3 reads CASSQLYTGELFF. In DNA form, the CDR3 reads TGCGCCAGCAGCCAACTGTACACCGGGGAGCTGTTTTTT. The chain links TRBV4-1 to TRBJ2-2; D is unclear. CDR1 MGHRA and CDR2 YSYEKL come from the germline V gene. The V end lost 2 bases, the J end lost 3 bases, and 4 bases lay between the germline ends. CDR3 length equals 13 residues.

The chain employs TRBV7-9 and TRBJ2-7; 7 positions match TRBD1. CDR1 SEHNR and CDR2 FQNEAQ come from the germline V gene (reference sequence). The V gene end was trimmed by 6 bases and the J gene end by 6 bases; junction bases not matched to a gene: 8. This CDR3 has 13 residues. The CDR3 loop reads CASRGQRLVEQYF. CDR3 DNA: TGTGCCAGCAGGGGACAGAGACTGGTCGAGCAGTACTTC.

The chain combines TRBV11-2 with TRBJ2-2, with a tentative D call TRBD2 (6 bases). This CDR3 comprises 14 residues. V lost 5 bases to trimming and J lost 4 bases, with 11 bases between them. CDR1 SGHAT and CDR2 FQNNGV come from the germline V gene. Here the CDR3 reads CASSATGSTGELFF. DNA for the CDR3: TGTGCCAGCAGCGCAACCGGGAGCACCGGGGAGCTGTTTTTT.

This chain uses TRBV2 with TRBJ2-5, with 7 positions matching TRBD1. The CDR3 is 17 residues long. Per the germline V gene, CDR1 is SNHLY and CDR2 is FYNNEI. Trimming took 5 bases from V and 0 from J; bases not matched to a gene: 12. CDR3 bases: TGTGCCAGCAGTAAGAATCTTCGGGACAGCCACCAAGAGACCCAGTACTTC. Encoded protein: CASSKNLRDSHQETQYF.

The gene calls are TRBV2 and TRBJ1-6; the match to TRBD1 covers 7 bases. V was pared by 4 bases and J by 6 bases, with 3 bases of the junction left unmatched. This CDR3 has 14 residues. Germline CDR1 and CDR2: SNHLY and FYNNEI. CDR3 amino acids: CASSVRDSNSPLHF. CDR3 coding DNA: TGTGCCAGCAGTGTACGGGACAGTAATTCACCCCTCCACTTT.

V usage is TRBV27 and J usage is TRBJ2-1; 9 positions agree with TRBD2. Losses at the gene ends were 3 bases for V and 7 bases for J; bases not matched to a gene: 13. CDR3 length: 17 amino acids. Germline V gene lookup returns CDR1 MNHEY and CDR2 SMNVEV (reference sequence). The CDR3 nucleotides are TGTGCCAGCAGTTTTCGGTCACGGGAGAGCGGGAGGAATGAGCAGTTCTTC. Translated: CASSFRSRESGRNEQFF.

This sequence joins TRBV19 and TRBJ2-7, with TRBD1 identical over 9 bases. V lost 5 bases, J lost 3 bases, and 5 bases stayed unmatched. Germline loops: CDR1 LNHDA, CDR2 SQIVND (reference sequence). The CDR3 contains 14 residues. CDR3 protein: CASSEQGAFYEQYF. The CDR3 DNA is TGTGCCAGTAGTGAACAGGGGGCTTTCTACGAGCAGTACTTC.

The chain couples TRBV5-4 to TRBJ1-5; no clear D. Germline loops: CDR1 SGHNT, CDR2 YYREEE (reference sequence). V was shortened by 3 bases and J by 2 bases, with 6 bases between the two germline ends. CDR3 length: 13 amino acids. The CDR3 here is CASSSNGNQPQHF. In nucleotides, the CDR3 is TGTGCCAGCAGCTCCAATGGCAATCAGCCCCAGCATTTT.

The V and J genes are TRBV5-6 and TRBJ1-1; D remains ambiguous. Trimming took 0 bases from V and 5 from J, leaving 5 bases between them. Germline lookup yields CDR1 SGHDT and CDR2 YYEEEE. This CDR3 comprises 12 residues. In nucleotides, the CDR3 is TGTGCCAGCAGCTTGGAAGAGACTGAAGCTTTCTTT. Protein sequence: CASSLEETEAFF.

This chain joins TRBV6-6 and TRBJ2-7, with D perhaps TRBD1 (5 bases). This CDR3 is 14 amino acids long. CDR1 and CDR2 (germline): MNHNY, SVGAGI (reference sequence). Between the trimmed V and J ends, which lost 5 bases and 7 bases, there was a span of 18 bases. The DNA of the CDR3 is TGTGCCAGCAGTGGCTTGGTCAGGGTGGGGGAGCAGTACTTC. This gives the protein CASSGLVRVGEQYF.

The V and J genes are TRBV5-1 and TRBJ1-2, with 10 bases aligning to TRBD1. The CDR3 has 14 amino acids. In germline, CDR1 is SGHRS, CDR2 YFSETQ. V lost 2 bases to trimming and J lost 4 bases; unmatched junction nucleotides: 2. The CDR3: CASSFGQGGYGYTF. The CDR3 DNA reads TGCGCCAGCAGCTTCGGACAGGGGGGCTATGGCTACACCTTC.

The chain couples TRBV11-2 to TRBJ2-5; D gene uncertain. Germline CDR1 is SGHAT and CDR2 is FQNNGV. The CDR3 spans 12 residues. V lost 3 bases, J lost 9 bases, and 11 bases lay in between. CDR3 residues: CASSFFREPQYF. Here the CDR3 DNA reads TGTGCCAGCAGCTTTTTCCGCGAGCCCCAGTACTTC.

The V gene is TRBV7-9, the J gene TRBJ1-5; 10 nucleotides agree with TRBD1. J gave up 2 bases and V 1 base, and 5 bases lay outside the gene matches. The CDR3 length is 17 residues. Looked up from germline, CDR1 is SEHNR and CDR2 is FQNEAQ (reference sequence). DNA of the CDR3: TGTGCCAGCAGCTTAGGGACAGGGGGATCTGGCAATCAGCCCCAGCATTTT. Protein: CASSLGTGGSGNQPQHF.

This chain links TRBV10-3 with TRBJ2-7; TRBD2 matches 8 bases. Germline V lookup: CDR1 ENHRY, CDR2 SYGVKD. CDR3 length: 15 residues. J was trimmed by 0 bases and V by 10 bases; bases with no gene match: 11. The CDR3 DNA reads as TGTGCCAGCAGCTGGTCGGGAGGGAGCTCCTACGAGCAGTACTTC. It translates to CASSWSGGSSYEQYF.

On this clone: Other DNA sequences within the sample encode an identical CDR3. V gene TRBV6-5 combines with J gene TRBJ1-4, with D possibly TRBD1 on 5 matching bases. Germline CDR1 reads MNHEY; CDR2 reads SVGAGI. Trimming removed 7 bases from V and 6 bases from J, with 12 bases in between. This CDR3 contains 13 residues. The DNA for the CDR3 is TGTGCCAGCATGGGGGGAACGGATGAAAAACTGTTTTTT. This gives the protein CASMGGTDEKLFF.

The genes are TRBV7-3 and TRBJ1-2, with TRBD1 as a possible D gene (6 bases). This CDR3 has 15 amino acids. Germline-derived CDR1 and CDR2 are SGHTA and FQGTGA. Trimming took off 4 bases at V and 6 bases at J, with 18 bases between the two ends. CDR3 amino acids: CASSYRPGEYHGYTF. Here the CDR3 DNA reads TGTGCCAGCAGCTACCGTCCAGGGGAGTACCATGGCTACACCTTC. The whole variable domain, filled in from reference TRBV7-3 and TRBJ1-2, reads GAGVSQTPSNKVTEKGKYVELRCDPISGHTALYWYRQSLGQGPEFLIYFQGTGAADDSGLPNDRFFAVRPEGSVSTLKIQRTERGDSAVYLCASSYRPGEYHGYTFGSGTRLTVV.

This chain connects TRBV7-3 to TRBJ1-5, with TRBD1 matching over 7 bases. Losses at the gene ends were 5 bases for V and 7 bases for J; bases not matched to a gene: 5. The CDR3 has 13 residues. CDR1 and CDR2 (germline): SGHTA, FQGTGA. For the CDR3, the DNA is TGTGCCAGCAGCGCTAACAGGGGCCAGCCCCAGCATTTT. Translated: CASSANRGQPQHF.

Remarks on this clone: Mismatch with germline at one junction end may stem from a read error. The genes are TRBV2 and TRBJ1-1; D call uncertain. Germline-derived CDR1 and CDR2 are SNHLY and FYNNEI. The CDR3 has 16 residues. Here the CDR3 reads CASSELSGFMNTGAFF. CDR3 sequence (DNA): TGTGCCAGCAGTGAATTGTCAGGTTTTATGAACACTGGAGCTTTCTTT. The full variable domain, completed using reference TRBV2 and TRBJ1-1, is EPEVTQTPSHQVTQMGQEVILRCVPISNHLYFYWYRQILGQKVEFLVSFYNNEISEKSEIFDDQFSVERPDGSNFTLKIRSTKLEDSAMYFCASSELSGFMNTGAFFGQGTRLTVV.

The chain employs TRBV5-1 and TRBJ2-3; 7 nucleotides line up with TRBD2. The V gene's germline CDR1 is SGHRS and CDR2 YFSETQ. J lost 4 bases, V lost 4 bases, and 15 bases had no gene match. This CDR3 spans 17 amino acids. CDR3 DNA: TGCGCCAGCAGCCTGGGCCCCTCGGGACTACGCCCAGATACGCAGTATTTT. Amino acid sequence: CASSLGPSGLRPDTQYF.

The gene calls are TRBV12-5 and TRBJ1-2; D might be TRBD1 (5 bases). Between the trimmed V and J ends, which lost 2 bases and 5 bases, there was a span of 6 bases. This CDR3 has 12 amino acids. Germline CDR1 and CDR2: LGHNT and FRNRAP. The CDR3 DNA is TGTGCTAGTGGTTTGTCAGGGTATGGCTACACCTTC. Translated: CASGLSGYGYTF.

This chain uses TRBV29-1 with TRBJ1-1; unclear D gene. The CDR3 is 14 amino acids. The germline gives CDR1 SQVTM, CDR2 ANQGSEA. Trimming took off 5 bases at V and 0 bases at J, with 13 bases between the two ends. The CDR3: CSVLLVDLNTEAFF. The CDR3 DNA reads as TGCAGCGTTCTTCTAGTAGATTTGAACACTGAAGCTTTCTTT. The full variable domain, in which reference TRBV29-1 and TRBJ1-1 provide the parts outside the CDR3, is SAVISQKPSRDICQRGTSLTIQCQVDSQVTMMFWYRQQPGQSLTLIATANQGSEATYESGFVIDKFPISRPNLTFSTLTVSNMSPEDSSIYLCSVLLVDLNTEAFFGQGTRLTVV.

The chain has TRBV27 and TRBJ1-5; no clear D. Germline V CDR1 and CDR2: MNHEY, SMNVEV (reference sequence). CDR3 size: 15 residues. The V end lost 6 bases, the J end lost 0 bases, and 12 bases lay between the germline ends. The CDR3 spells CASRPLANSNQPQHF. The CDR3 nucleotides are TGTGCCAGCAGACCCCTGGCCAATAGCAATCAGCCCCAGCATTTT.

The chain carries TRBV6-1 and TRBJ2-1; possibly TRBD1 for D (6 bases). The CDR3 length is 15 residues. V was cut by 6 bases and J by 6 bases, with 18 bases left in between. Germline assignment: CDR1 MNHNS and CDR2 SASEGT. The CDR3 nucleotides read TGTGCCAGCAGCGATACAGGGTCGATTATCAATGAGCAGTTCTTC. Amino acids: CASSDTGSIINEQFF.

The rearrangement links TRBV9 to TRBJ1-1; 11 bases match TRBD1. J lost 4 bases, V lost 2 bases, and 7 bases had no gene match. This CDR3 contains 16 residues. From germline, CDR1 is SGDLS and CDR2 YYNGEE. The CDR3: CASSVGWDRGSTEAFF. The CDR3 nucleotides read TGTGCCAGCAGCGTCGGATGGGACAGGGGGAGCACTGAAGCTTTCTTT.

V is TRBV14 and J is TRBJ1-2; TRBD1 might be the D (6 bases). V gave up 1 base and J gave up 13 bases, with 10 bases separating them. CDR1 is SGHDN and CDR2 is FVKESK in the germline V gene. This CDR3 spans 11 amino acids. For the CDR3, the DNA is TGTGCCAGCAGCCAAGGGGGGCGGCTCACCTTC. It is translated as CASSQGGRLTF.

The rearrangement joins TRBV27 to TRBJ2-3; TRBD1 agrees at 7 bases. V gave up 1 base and J gave up 2 bases; unmatched junction bases: 3. The length of the CDR3 is 15 residues. Germline V gene sequence: CDR1 MNHEY, CDR2 SMNVEV (reference sequence). The CDR3 sequence is CASSLLGTVTDTQYF. DNA for the CDR3: TGTGCCAGCAGTTTATTGGGGACAGTCACAGATACGCAGTATTTT.

The chain couples TRBV10-1 to TRBJ2-1, with 10 bases lining up with TRBD2. This CDR3 contains 14 residues. Losses at the gene ends were 8 bases for V and 9 bases for J; bases not matched to a gene: 10. Germline CDR1 is WNHNN and CDR2 is SYGVQD (reference sequence). CDR3 protein: CASGPGTSVSEQFF. DNA of the CDR3: TGCGCCAGCGGACCCGGGACTAGCGTTAGTGAGCAGTTCTTC.